Here is one T cell receptor beta chain with its context. As yet, its antigen is unknown. TCRdb reprocessed the reads via MiXCR and lists one record per CDR3 protein. The table lists about 740,000 distinct CDR3 sequences, roughly 36% of them singletons. The germline CDR1 and CDR2 sequences are MGHRA and YSYEKL. The V gene end was trimmed by 0 bases and the J gene end by 4 bases; junction bases not matched to a gene: 2. This CDR3 contains 15 residues. This record belongs to a study of T cell repertoires in cytomegalovirus infection. Turning to the study itself: CMV infection and matching HLA type were both indicated by public TCR beta signatures. Study-wide results and caveats: Ex vivo responses were dominated by HLA-C-restricted CMV-specific TCR beta clonotypes. Public TCR beta family frequency separated CMV-and-HLA carriers, including in an independent cohort.

Sequenced: PBMCs. The receptor was derived from a human donor in good health (CMV status not recorded). Some clones in this sample may be carry-over from other donors' samples. The chain has TRBV4-1 and TRBJ1-4; 7 bases fit TRBD1. CDR3 amino acids: CASSQEGQLNEKLFF. The CDR3 nucleotides are TGCGCCAGCAGCCAAGAGGGACAGCTTAATGAAAAACTGTTTTTT.